This is a list of T cell receptor beta chains from one sample in a study of tumor and adjacent non-tumor tissue in lung cancer. TCRdb called the multiplex PCR reads again in MiXCR, with one record for every CDR3 protein. The sample has around 200,000 distinct CDR3 sequences, 71% seen once. The material sequenced was lung tumor tissue. These receptors all stem from a man in his 60s with non-small cell lung cancer. The CDR3 runs from the conserved cysteine through the conserved F or W. Each record gives: clone size, V gene, J gene, CDR3 length, D gene, CDR3 protein, CDR3 DNA. D genes are given only for firm matches. Size values are once, few and many counts, or a class for expanded clones, and some rows have none.

-	TRBV6-1	TRBJ1-1	14	-	CASSERPGDTGAFF	TGTGCCAGCAGTGAAAGGCCGGGGGACACTGGAGCTTTCTTT
-	TRBV20-1	TRBJ2-3	16	TRBD1	CSARLGQQTSTDTQYF	TGCAGTGCTAGATTGGGACAGCAAACTAGCACAGATACGCAGTATTTT
-	TRBV4-3	TRBJ2-3	15	TRBD1	CASSRGQGATDTKYF	TGCGCGAGCAGCCGAGGACAGGGGGCGACTGATACGAAGTATTTT
-	TRBV30	TRBJ2-1	14	-	CAWSLGGQYNEQFF	TGTGCCTGGAGCCTCGGGGGGCAATACAATGAGCAGTTCTTC
many	TRBV4-2	TRBJ1-1	15	-	CASSPPGQVNTEAFF	TGTGCCAGCAGCCCTCCGGGACAAGTGAACACTGAAGCTTTCTTT
few	TRBV12-3/TRBV12-4	TRBJ1-2	15	TRBD1	CASSVRQGYNYGYTF	TGTGCCAGCAGTGTTAGACAGGGCTATAACTATGGCTACACCTTC
few	TRBV5-5	TRBJ2-5	13	-	CASSLGAEETQYF	TGTGCCAGCAGCTTGGGGGCAGAAGAGACCCAGTACTTC
-	TRBV20-1	TRBJ1-1	14	-	CSARVIGGGTGAFF	TGTAGTGCTAGAGTGATCGGGGGGGGCACTGGAGCTTTCTTT
-	TRBV20-1	TRBJ2-7	13	-	CSVRVFNMDEQYF	TGCAGTGTTAGAGTGTTTAACATGGACGAGCAGTACTTC
-	TRBV5-6	TRBJ1-1	11	-	CASSWYAETFF	TGTGCCAGCAGCTGGTACGCTGAAACTTTCTTT
-	TRBV11-2	TRBJ2-7	16	TRBD1	CVSSFRSSGQGDDQYF	TGTGTCAGTAGCTTTAGGTCGTCGGGTCAGGGGGACGATCAGTACTTC
once	TRBV20-1	TRBJ1-1	17	-	CSARGTLGSGGNIEAFF	TGCAGTGCTAGGGGGACTCTCGGCAGCGGGGGGAACATTGAAGCTTTCTTT
-	TRBV5-4	TRBJ2-5	14	-	CASSPRGGWETQYF	TGTGCCAGCAGTCCCCGCGGGGGCTGGGAGACCCAGTATTTC